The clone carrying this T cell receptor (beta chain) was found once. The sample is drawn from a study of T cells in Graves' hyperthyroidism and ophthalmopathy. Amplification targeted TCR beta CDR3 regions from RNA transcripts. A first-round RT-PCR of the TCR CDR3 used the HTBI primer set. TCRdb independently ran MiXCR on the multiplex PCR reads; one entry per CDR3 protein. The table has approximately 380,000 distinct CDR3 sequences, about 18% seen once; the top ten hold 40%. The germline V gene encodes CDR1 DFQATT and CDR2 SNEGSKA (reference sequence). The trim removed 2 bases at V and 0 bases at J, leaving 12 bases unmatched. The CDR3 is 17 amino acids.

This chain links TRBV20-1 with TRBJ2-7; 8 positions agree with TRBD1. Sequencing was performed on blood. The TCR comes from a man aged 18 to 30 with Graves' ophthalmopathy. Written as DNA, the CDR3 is TGCAGTGCTAGATCCCCCCTGGACAGGGCGATCTCCTACGAGCAGTACTTC. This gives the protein CSARSPLDRAISYEQYF.